This paragraph covers one TCR beta chain sequence. The data originate from a study of blood T cell repertoires in COVID-19. This CDR3 has 14 residues. Germline values: CDR1 MNHNY, CDR2 SVGAGI (reference sequence). V lost 4 bases to trimming and J lost 4 bases; unmatched junction nucleotides: 6. The method was immunoSEQ multiplex PCR; TCRdb's version includes in-frame clones alone and lacks a portion of them. This repertoire shows fewer than 300,000 clones, 91% found once; its top ten account for 2.2%. Seattle's cohort entered during active infection and was followed longitudinally. The chain is built from TRBV6-6 and TRBJ2-7; 8 nucleotides align to TRBD1. Sequencing was done on a sample of peripheral blood. The TCR sequence derives from a woman in her 30s with COVID-19, enrolled during active disease. CDR3 bases: TGTGCCAGCAGTTTGGACAGGGAGGTTTACGAGCAGTACTTC. Encoded protein: CASSLDREVYEQYF.